The 8 T cell receptor beta chains given below trace back to one sample, sequenced in a study of T-cell reconstitution after alpha-beta-depleted transplantation in children. Unique molecular identifiers were incorporated during preparation of the TCRbeta library. TCRdb re-analysed the PCR reads in MiXCR, keeping a single row per CDR3 protein. The sample yields approximately 400,000 distinct CDR3 sequences, approximately 10% seen once. The material sequenced was PBMCs from the stem cell graft donor, taken from the stem cell graft. These receptors came from a human donor who donated a stem cell graft to a child with acute myeloid leukemia.

The sample holds many counts of this clonotype. The chain joins TRBV6-2 or TRBV6-3 to TRBJ1-5; 8 bases match TRBD1. Per germline, CDR1 MNHEY and CDR2 SVGEGT. This CDR3 spans 14 amino acids. V was clipped by 5 bases and J by 6 bases; unmatched bases: 6. CDR3 in DNA: TGTGCCAGCAGTATCGACAGGGGCGGTCAGCCCCAGCATTTT. Translation: CASSIDRGGQPQHF.

This sequence joins TRBV10-3 and TRBJ2-3, with D perhaps given as TRBD1 or TRBD2 (5 bases each). Trimming cost V 2 bases and J 3 bases, with 9 bases left between them. The germline gives CDR1 ENHRY, CDR2 SYGVKD. The CDR3 sequence is 14 residues long. The CDR3 DNA reads TGTGCCATCAGTGAGGAGGGGTCGACAGATACGCAGTATTTT. Protein product: CAISEEGSTDTQYF.

CDR3 bases: TGTGCCAGCAGTTTATCCGGGACAGGGGGTGCACCCCTCCACTTT. This gives the protein CASSLSGTGGAPLHF. This chain uses TRBV27 with TRBJ1-6, with 11 bases that match TRBD1. Germline CDR1 and CDR2: MNHEY and SMNVEV (reference sequence). V dropped 0 bases and J dropped 11; count of bases not matched to a gene: 3. There are 15 residues in the CDR3.

This clonotype occurred a few times. This chain joins TRBV4-2 and TRBJ2-1; 8 bases map to TRBD2. The CDR3 runs 15 residues. V was clipped by 3 bases and J by 8 bases; unmatched bases: 9. The germline gives CDR1 LGHNA, CDR2 YNFKEQ. The CDR3 coding sequence is TGTGCCAGCAGCCAGGGTAGCGGGACTAGAGATGAGCAGTTCTTC. The encoded protein is CASSQGSGTRDEQFF.

Only a few counts were recorded for this clonotype. This chain uses TRBV5-1 with TRBJ2-2, with 7 bases matching TRBD1. CDR1 SGHRS and CDR2 YFSETQ come from the germline V gene. There are 15 residues in the CDR3. With V trimmed by 2 bases and J by 4 bases, 5 bases remained unmatched. CDR3 sequence: CASSFDRAGTGELFF. Here the CDR3 DNA reads TGCGCCAGCAGCTTCGACAGGGCCGGCACCGGGGAGCTGTTTTTT.

This clonotype was counted only a few times. The rearrangement joins TRBV20-1 to TRBJ1-2; 7 positions match TRBD1. Germline loops: CDR1 DFQATT, CDR2 SNEGSKA (reference sequence). Unmatched junction bases numbered 5, after V lost 3 bases and J lost 4 bases. The CDR3 extends over 13 amino acids. The CDR3 DNA is TGCAGTGCTAGCGACCGGGACAGCTATGGCTACACCTTC. Amino acid sequence: CSASDRDSYGYTF.

This clonotype came up a few times. CDR3 loop: CASSPLVAGGADTQYF. DNA for the CDR3: TGTGCCAGCAGCCCTCTGGTAGCGGGAGGGGCAGATACGCAGTATTTT. This chain links TRBV6-1 with TRBJ2-3; the match to TRBD2 covers 11 bases. J was trimmed by 4 bases and V by 6 bases; bases with no gene match: 9. The germline CDR1 and CDR2 sequences are MNHNS and SASEGT. CDR3 length: 16 residues.

This clonotype was counted a few times. V and J are TRBV20-1 and TRBJ1-1; a possible D gene is TRBD1 (5 bases). This CDR3 comprises 14 residues. Germline-derived CDR1 and CDR2 are DFQATT and SNEGSKA (reference sequence). Deletions cut 0 bases from V and 0 bases from J, with 8 bases between. CDR3 loop: CSAREGPMNTEAFF. The CDR3 nucleotides read TGCAGTGCTAGAGAGGGGCCCATGAACACTGAAGCTTTCTTT.